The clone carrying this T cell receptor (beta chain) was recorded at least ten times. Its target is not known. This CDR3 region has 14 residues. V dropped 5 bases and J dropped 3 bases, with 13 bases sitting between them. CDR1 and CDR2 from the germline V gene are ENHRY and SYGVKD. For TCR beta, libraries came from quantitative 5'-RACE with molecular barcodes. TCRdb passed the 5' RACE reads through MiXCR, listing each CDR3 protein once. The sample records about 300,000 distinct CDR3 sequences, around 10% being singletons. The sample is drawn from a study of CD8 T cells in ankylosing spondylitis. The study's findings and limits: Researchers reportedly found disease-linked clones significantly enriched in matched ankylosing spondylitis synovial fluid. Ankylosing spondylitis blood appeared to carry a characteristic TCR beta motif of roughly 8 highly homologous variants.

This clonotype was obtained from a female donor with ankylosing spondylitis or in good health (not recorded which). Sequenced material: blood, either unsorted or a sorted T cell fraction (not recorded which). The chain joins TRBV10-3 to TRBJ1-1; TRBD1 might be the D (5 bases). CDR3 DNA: TGTGCCATCAGTTTTAACAGGAGAGACACTGAAGCTTTCTTT. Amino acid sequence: CAISFNRRDTEAFF.